Detailed here is one T cell receptor beta chain. This CDR3 has 16 residues. Trimming cost V 1 base and J 0 bases, with 11 bases left between them. Per germline, CDR1 SGHTA and CDR2 FQGNSA. TCRdb recomputed calls from the 5' RACE reads with MiXCR, one row per CDR3 protein. Here the sample spans more than 1.5 million distinct CDR3 sequences, around a third being singletons. This record belongs to a study of identical twins. The receptor was isolated from a newborn girl in good health. The chain uses TRBV7-2 and TRBJ2-3; D assignment may be TRBD1 or TRBD2 (6 bases each). Material for sequencing was cord blood. The CDR3, as DNA: TGTGCCAGCAGCTTAGATACGGGGGCTAGCACAGATACGCAGTATTTT. It translates to CASSLDTGASTDTQYF.